Sequencing of this T cell receptor beta chain was carried out in a study of vaccination effects on CD4 cells after COVID-19. Researchers isolated CD4+ T cells once approximately ten days of culture had elapsed. Two doses of either BNT162b2 or mRNA-1273 were given to each participant. V shed 3 bases and J shed 1 base, with 15 bases lying between them. Per the germline V gene, CDR1 is LNHDA and CDR2 is SQIVND (reference sequence). This CDR3 comprises 16 residues. A note on this clone: Its antigen is not known.

TCRdb's copy holds only in-frame clones and misses some; the assay was immunoSEQ multiplex PCR. The sample shows around 66,000 clones, about 74% of them seen only once. This chain joins TRBV19 and TRBJ2-5; perhaps TRBD2 as D (6 bases). The receptor's source is a human donor who received a COVID-19 vaccine. Sample: CD4+ T cells from PBMCs cultured without peptide, taken after COVID-19 vaccination. The CDR3 DNA sequence: TGTGCCAGTAGTATCCGTTCGTTAGCGGCCCAAGAGACCCAGTACTTC. Translated: CASSIRSLAAQETQYF.